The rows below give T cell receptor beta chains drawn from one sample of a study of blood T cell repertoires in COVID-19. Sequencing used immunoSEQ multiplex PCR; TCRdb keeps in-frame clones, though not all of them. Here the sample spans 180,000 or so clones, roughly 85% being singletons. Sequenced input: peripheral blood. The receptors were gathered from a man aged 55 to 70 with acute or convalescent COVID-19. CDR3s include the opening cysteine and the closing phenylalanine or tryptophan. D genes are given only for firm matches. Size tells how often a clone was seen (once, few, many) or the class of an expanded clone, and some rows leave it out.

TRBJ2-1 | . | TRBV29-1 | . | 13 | TGCAGCGTTGACGCCACATATAACAATGAGCAGTTCTTC | CSVDATYNNEQFF
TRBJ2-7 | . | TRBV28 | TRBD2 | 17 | TGTGCCAGCAGTTTATCCACTAAGCGGGGAACCTCCTACGAGCAGTACTTC | CASSLSTKRGTSYEQYF
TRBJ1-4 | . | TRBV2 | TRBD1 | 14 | TGTGCCAGCCTTTCGGGACAGAACAATGAAAAACTGTTTTTT | CASLSGQNNEKLFF
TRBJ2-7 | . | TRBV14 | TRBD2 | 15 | TGTGCCAGCAGCCAAGTGGCCTTAGCGGGATATGAGCAGTACTTC | CASSQVALAGYEQYF
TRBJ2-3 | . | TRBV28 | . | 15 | TGTGCCAGCAGTTTAAAGGACCGGCCGGGGGATACGCAGTATTTT | CASSLKDRPGDTQYF
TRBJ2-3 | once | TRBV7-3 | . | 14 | TGTGCCAGCAGCTTAGCGGGACGCACAGATACGCAGTATTTT | CASSLAGRTDTQYF
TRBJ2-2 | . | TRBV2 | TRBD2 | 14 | TGTGCCAGCAGTTGGGAGACTAGCGGGAGAGAGCTGTTTTTT | CASSWETSGRELFF
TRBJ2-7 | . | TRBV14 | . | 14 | TGTGCCAGCAGCCAAGGGGCAGGGCCCTACGAGCAGTACTTC | CASSQGAGPYEQYF
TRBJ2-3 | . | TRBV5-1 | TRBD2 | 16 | TGCGCCAGCAGCTTGGGACTAGCGGGGGAGACAGATACGCAGTATTTT | CASSLGLAGETDTQYF
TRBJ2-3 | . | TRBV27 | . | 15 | TGTGCCAGCAGTTTCCGGTACGGGGGCACAGATACGCAGTATTTT | CASSFRYGGTDTQYF
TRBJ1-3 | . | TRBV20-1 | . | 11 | TGCAGTGCTAGCCCAGGAAACACCATATATTTT | CSASPGNTIYF
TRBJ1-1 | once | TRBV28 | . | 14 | TGTGCCAGCAGTTTAGTCGGGAAGCTGAGTGAAGCTTTCTTT | CASSLVGKLSEAFF
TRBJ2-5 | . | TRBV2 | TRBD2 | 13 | TGTGCCAGCAGACTAGCGGGAGGTGAGACCCAGTACTTC | CASRLAGGETQYF
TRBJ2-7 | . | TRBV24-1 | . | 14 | TGTGCCGCCACTGCGGGACTTTTACCGGGGGAGCAGTACTTC | CAATAGLLPGEQYF
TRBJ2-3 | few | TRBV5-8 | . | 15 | TGTGCCAGCAGCTTGGGGACTCGAAACACAGATACGCAGTATTTT | CASSLGTRNTDTQYF
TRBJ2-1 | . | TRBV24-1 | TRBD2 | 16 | TGTGCCACCAGTGATTTAGGGACTAGAACCGACAATGAGCAGTTCTTC | CATSDLGTRTDNEQFF
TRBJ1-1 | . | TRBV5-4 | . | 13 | TGTGCCAGCAGCCTAGACAGGAACACTGAAGCTTTCTTT | CASSLDRNTEAFF
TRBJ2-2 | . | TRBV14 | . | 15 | TGTGCCAGCAGCCCAGGGCAGTTGATCCGGGGGGAGCTGTTTTTT | CASSPGQLIRGELFF
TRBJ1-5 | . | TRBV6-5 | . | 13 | TGTGCCAGCAGCGGGACATTTAATCAGCCCCAGCATTTT | CASSGTFNQPQHF
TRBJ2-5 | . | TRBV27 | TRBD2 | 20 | TGTGCCAGCAGTTTTCTACTAGCGGGATTGAGGAGGCCAGGGGAAGAGACCCAGTACTTC | CASSFLLAGLRRPGEETQYF
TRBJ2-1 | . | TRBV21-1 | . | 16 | TGTGCCAGCAGCAAACAAAGCCTGAGCTCCTACAATGAGCAGTTCTTC | CASSKQSLSSYNEQFF
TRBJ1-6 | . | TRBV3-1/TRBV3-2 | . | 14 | TGTGCCAGCAGCCCCGCGTCCGGGAATTCACCCCTCCACTTT | CASSPASGNSPLHF
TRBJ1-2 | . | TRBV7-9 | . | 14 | TGTGCCAGCAGCGAGAGCACCAACTCCTATGGCTACACCTTC | CASSESTNSYGYTF
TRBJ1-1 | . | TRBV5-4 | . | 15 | TGTGCCAGCAGCTTGGATGTGGGAGGGGAAGATGAAGCTTTCTTT | CASSLDVGGEDEAFF
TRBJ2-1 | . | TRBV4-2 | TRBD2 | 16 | TGTGCCAGCAGCCAAGAGGGACTAGCGGGAGGCTATGAGCAGTTCTTC | CASSQEGLAGGYEQFF
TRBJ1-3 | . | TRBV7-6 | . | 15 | TGTGCCAGCAGCTTATCGGACAGCTCTGGAAACACCATATATTTT | CASSLSDSSGNTIYF
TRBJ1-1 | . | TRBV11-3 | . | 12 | TGTGCCAGCAGTGAGGGTGGCACTGAAGCTTTCTTT | CASSEGGTEAFF
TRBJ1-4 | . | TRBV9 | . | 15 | TGTGCCAGCAGCGGTGGGGGACATTCTAATGAAAAACTGTTTTTT | CASSGGGHSNEKLFF
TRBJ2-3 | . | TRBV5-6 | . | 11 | TGTGCCAGCAGCCACACAGATACGCAGTATTTT | CASSHTDTQYF
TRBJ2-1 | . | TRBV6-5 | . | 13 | TGTGCCAGCAGGATGACTAGTTCGTATGAGCAGTTCTTC | CASRMTSSYEQFF
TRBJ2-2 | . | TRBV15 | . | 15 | TGTGCCACCAGCAGAGACAGGACTCAGGCCGGGGAGCTGTTTTTT | CATSRDRTQAGELFF
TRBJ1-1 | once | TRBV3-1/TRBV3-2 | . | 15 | TGTGCCAGCAGCATCTACAGGGCCTGGAACACTGAAGCTTTCTTT | CASSIYRAWNTEAFF
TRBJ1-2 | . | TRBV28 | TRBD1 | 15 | TGTGCCAGCAGTAGTACAGGGGGCGCGGGCTATGGCTACACCTTC | CASSSTGGAGYGYTF
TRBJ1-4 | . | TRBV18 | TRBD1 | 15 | TGTGCCAGCCGGGACAGGCTACTTGAAGGGGAAAAACTGTTTTTT | CASRDRLLEGEKLFF
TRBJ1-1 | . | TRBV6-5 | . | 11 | TGTGCCAGCAGTTATTACGGGGAAGCTTTCTTT | CASSYYGEAFF
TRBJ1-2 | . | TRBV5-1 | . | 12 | TGCGCCAGCAGCGTTAACAGGGAAGGCTACACCTTC | CASSVNREGYTF
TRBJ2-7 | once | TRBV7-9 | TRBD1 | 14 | TGTGCCAGCAGCTGGCAGGGGGACTCCTACGAGCAGTACTTC | CASSWQGDSYEQYF
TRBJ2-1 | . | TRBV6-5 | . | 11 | TGTGCCCTCCGGTTGTACAATGAGCAGTTCTTC | CALRLYNEQFF
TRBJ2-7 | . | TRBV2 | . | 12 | . | CASSEVGVGSGF
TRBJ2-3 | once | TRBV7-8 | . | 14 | TGTGCCAGCACCGGAGTCACTAGCACAGATACGCAGTATTTT | CASTGVTSTDTQYF
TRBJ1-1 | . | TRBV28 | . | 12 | TGTGCCAGCAGTTTTCAGAACACTGAAGCTTTCTTT | CASSFQNTEAFF
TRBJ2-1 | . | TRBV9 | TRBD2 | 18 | TGTGCCAGCAGCGTGAGGATGACTAGCGGGAGGGCATACAATGAGCAGTTCTTC | CASSVRMTSGRAYNEQFF
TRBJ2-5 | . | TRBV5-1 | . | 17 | TGCGCCAGCAGCGAGGGGTCAGGGGGAGGTCGTTTTGAGACCCAGTACTTC | CASSEGSGGGRFETQYF
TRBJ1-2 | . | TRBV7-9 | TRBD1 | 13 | TGTGCCAGCAGTATACAGGGGAGCGATGGCTACACCTTC | CASSIQGSDGYTF
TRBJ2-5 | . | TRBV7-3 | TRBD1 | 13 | TGTGCCAGCAGCCGCGGACAGGGAGAGACCCAGTACTTC | CASSRGQGETQYF
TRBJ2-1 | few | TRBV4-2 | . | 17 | TGTGCCAGCAGCCAAGATAGAGGCGGGAACTCCTACAATGAGCAGTTCTTC | CASSQDRGGNSYNEQFF
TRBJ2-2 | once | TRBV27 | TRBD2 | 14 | TGTGCCAGCAGTTTTAGCGGGAGGATCGGGGAGCTGTTTTTT | CASSFSGRIGELFF
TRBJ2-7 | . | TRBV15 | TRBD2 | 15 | TGTGCCACCAGCAGAGATCTAACTAGCGCTTACGAGCAGTACTTC | CATSRDLTSAYEQYF
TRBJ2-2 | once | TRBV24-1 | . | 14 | TGTGCCACCAGTTATTCAGGCGCGAACGGGGAGCTGTTTTTT | CATSYSGANGELFF
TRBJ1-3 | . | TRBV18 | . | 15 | TGTGCCAGCTCATTACAGGGAGCACTGGGAAACACCATATATTTT | CASSLQGALGNTIYF
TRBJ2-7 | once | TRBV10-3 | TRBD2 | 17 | TGTGCCATCAGCCGGACTAGCGGGGGAACGAGCTCCTACGAGCAGTACTTC | CAISRTSGGTSSYEQYF
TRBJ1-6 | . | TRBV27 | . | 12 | TGTGCCAGCAGTCGGAGAGGTTCACCCCTCCACTTT | CASSRRGSPLHF
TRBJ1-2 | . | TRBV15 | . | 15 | TGTGCCACCAGCAGAGATGTTATGGGCCTCGATGGCTACACCTTC | CATSRDVMGLDGYTF
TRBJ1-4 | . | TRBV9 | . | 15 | TGTGCCAGCAGCGGCCAGTGGGCTGGTAATGAAAAACTGTTTTTT | CASSGQWAGNEKLFF
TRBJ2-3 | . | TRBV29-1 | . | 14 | TGCAGCGTTCAAGGACAGCGAAGCACAGATACGCAGTATTTT | CSVQGQRSTDTQYF
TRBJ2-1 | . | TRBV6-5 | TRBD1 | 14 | TGTGCCAGCAGTATTACAGGGGCATACAATGAGCAGTTCTTC | CASSITGAYNEQFF
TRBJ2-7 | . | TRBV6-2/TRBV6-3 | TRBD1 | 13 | TGTGCCAGCAGTTTCTGGGACAGCTACGAGCAGTACTTC | CASSFWDSYEQYF